This T cell receptor beta chain was retrieved from a study of T cell changes during pregnancy in multiple sclerosis. This CDR3 is 17 amino acids long. Germline loops: CDR1 MDHEN, CDR2 SYDVKM. The V and J ends lost 6 bases and 2 bases respectively, with 23 bases between them. Sequenced by immunoSEQ multiplex PCR; TCRdb stores in-frame clones only, minus some. The repertoire holds about 70,000 clones, with around 92% as singletons. This TCR derives from a female donor with multiple sclerosis, enrolled in a pregnancy study. V is TRBV28 and J is TRBJ2-7; D may be TRBD2 (7 bases). Sequenced material: peripheral blood, taken before pregnancy. CDR3 loop: CASSPLGGLRSAYEQYF. As DNA, the CDR3 is TGTGCCAGCAGCCCCCTCGGGGGGCTTCGCTCAGCCTACGAGCAGTACTTC.